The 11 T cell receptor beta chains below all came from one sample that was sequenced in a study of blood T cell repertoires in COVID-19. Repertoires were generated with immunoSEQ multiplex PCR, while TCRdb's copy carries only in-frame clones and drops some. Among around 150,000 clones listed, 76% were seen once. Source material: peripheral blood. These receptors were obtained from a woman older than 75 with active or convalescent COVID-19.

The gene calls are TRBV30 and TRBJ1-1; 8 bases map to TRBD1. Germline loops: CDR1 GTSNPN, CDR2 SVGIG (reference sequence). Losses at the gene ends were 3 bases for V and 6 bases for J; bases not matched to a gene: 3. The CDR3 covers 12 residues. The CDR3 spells CAWSRGPAEAFF. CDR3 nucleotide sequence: TGTGCCTGGAGCAGGGGGCCTGCTGAAGCTTTCTTT.

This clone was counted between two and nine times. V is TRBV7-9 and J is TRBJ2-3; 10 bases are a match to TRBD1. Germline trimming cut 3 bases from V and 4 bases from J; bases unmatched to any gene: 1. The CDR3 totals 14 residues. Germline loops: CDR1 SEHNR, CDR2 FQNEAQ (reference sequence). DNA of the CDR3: TGTGCCAGCAGCTTCGGACAGGGGGCAGATACGCAGTATTTT. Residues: CASSFGQGADTQYF.

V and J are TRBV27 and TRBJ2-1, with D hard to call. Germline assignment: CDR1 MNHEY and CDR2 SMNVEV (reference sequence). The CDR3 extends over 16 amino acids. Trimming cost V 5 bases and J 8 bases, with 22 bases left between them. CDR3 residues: CASSPTKFRPSDEQFF. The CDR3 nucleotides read TGTGCCAGCAGTCCCACTAAGTTTCGACCTTCGGATGAGCAGTTCTTC.

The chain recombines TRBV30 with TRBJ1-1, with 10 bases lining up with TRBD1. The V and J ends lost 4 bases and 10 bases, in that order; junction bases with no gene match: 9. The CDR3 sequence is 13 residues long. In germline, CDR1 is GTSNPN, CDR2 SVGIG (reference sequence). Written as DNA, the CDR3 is TGTGCCTGGACTTGGGGACAGGGGTCTTCAGCTTTCTTT. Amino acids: CAWTWGQGSSAFF.

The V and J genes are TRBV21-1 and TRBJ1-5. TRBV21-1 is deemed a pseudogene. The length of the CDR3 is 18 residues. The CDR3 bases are TGTGCCAGCAGCAAAGGGTCCGTTTTGCGTCGATGCAATCAGCCCCAGCATTTT. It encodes CASSKGSVLRRCNQPQHF.

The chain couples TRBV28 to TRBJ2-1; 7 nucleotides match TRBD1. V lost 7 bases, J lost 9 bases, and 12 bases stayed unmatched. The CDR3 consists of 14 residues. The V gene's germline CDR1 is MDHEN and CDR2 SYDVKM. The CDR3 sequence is CASIALRGGTEQFF. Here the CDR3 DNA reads TGTGCCAGCATCGCATTGCGAGGGGGCACTGAGCAGTTCTTC.

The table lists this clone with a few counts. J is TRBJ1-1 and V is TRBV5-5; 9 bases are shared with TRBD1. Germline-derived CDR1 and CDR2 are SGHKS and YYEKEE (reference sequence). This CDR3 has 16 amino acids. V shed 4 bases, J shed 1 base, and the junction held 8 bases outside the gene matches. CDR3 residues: CASSKVPGQGNTEAFF. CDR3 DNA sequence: TGTGCCAGCAGCAAAGTCCCGGGACAGGGGAACACTGAAGCTTTCTTT.

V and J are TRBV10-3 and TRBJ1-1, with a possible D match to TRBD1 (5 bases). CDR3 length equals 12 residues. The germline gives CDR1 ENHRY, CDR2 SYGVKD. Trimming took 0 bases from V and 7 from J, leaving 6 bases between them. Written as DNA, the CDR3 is TGTGCCATCAGTGAGTCCGACAGTGAAGCTTTCTTT. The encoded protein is CAISESDSEAFF.

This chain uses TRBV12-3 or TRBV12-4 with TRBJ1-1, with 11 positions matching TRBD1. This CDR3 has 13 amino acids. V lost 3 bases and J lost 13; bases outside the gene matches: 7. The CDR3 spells CASSFPGQGECFF. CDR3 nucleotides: TGTGCCAGCAGTTTTCCGGGACAGGGGGAGTGTTTCTTT.

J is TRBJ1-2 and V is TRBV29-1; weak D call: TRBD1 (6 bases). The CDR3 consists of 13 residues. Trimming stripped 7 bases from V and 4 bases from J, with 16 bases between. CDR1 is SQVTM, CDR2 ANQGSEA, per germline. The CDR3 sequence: CSARGGTGYGYTF. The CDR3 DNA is TGCAGCGCCAGAGGGGGAACAGGCTATGGCTACACCTTC.

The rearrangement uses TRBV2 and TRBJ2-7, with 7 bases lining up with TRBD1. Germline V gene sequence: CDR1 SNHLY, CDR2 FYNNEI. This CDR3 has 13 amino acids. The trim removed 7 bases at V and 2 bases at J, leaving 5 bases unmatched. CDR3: CASIRTGPYEQYF. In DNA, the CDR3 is TGTGCCAGCATTAGGACAGGACCCTACGAGCAGTACTTC.